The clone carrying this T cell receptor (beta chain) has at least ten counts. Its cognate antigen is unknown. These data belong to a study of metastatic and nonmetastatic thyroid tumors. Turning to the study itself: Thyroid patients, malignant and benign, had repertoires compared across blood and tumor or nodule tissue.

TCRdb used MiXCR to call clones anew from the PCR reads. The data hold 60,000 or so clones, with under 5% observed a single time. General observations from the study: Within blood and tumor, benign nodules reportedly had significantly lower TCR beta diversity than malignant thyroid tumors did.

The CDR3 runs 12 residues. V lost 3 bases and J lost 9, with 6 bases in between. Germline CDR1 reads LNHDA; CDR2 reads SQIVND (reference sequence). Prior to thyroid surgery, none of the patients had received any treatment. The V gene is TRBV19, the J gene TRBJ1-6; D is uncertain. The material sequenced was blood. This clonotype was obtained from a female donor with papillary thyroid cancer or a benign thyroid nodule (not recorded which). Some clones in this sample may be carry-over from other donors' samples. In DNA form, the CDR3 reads TGTGCCAGTAGTATTCCGGGTTCACCCCTCCACTTT. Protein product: CASSIPGSPLHF. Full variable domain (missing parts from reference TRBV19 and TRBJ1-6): DGGITQSPKYLFRKEGQNVTLSCEQNLNHDAMYWYRQDPGQGLRLIYYSQIVNDFQKGDIAEGYSVSREKKESFPLTVTSAQKNPTAFYLCASSIPGSPLHFGNGTRLTVT.